Following are 28 T cell receptor beta chains from one sample sequenced in a study of blood T cell repertoires in COVID-19. This table comes from immunoSEQ multiplex PCR, and its TCRdb copy is limited to in-frame clones, with some not included. The sample lists approximately 450,000 clones, around 87% occurring once. Specimen: PBMCs or T cells enriched from blood (not recorded which). These receptors were obtained from a man aged 30-40 years who had recovered from COVID-19.

This sequence joins TRBV5-1 and TRBJ2-1; TRBD1 matches 7 bases. The CDR3 is 15 residues long. Germline CDR1 is SGHRS and CDR2 is YFSETQ. J gave up 0 bases and V 2 bases, and 2 bases lay outside the gene matches. CDR3 in amino acids: CASSLRDSSYNEQFF. The CDR3 nucleotides are TGCGCCAGCAGCTTACGGGACAGCTCCTACAATGAGCAGTTCTTC.

The chain carries TRBV12-3 or TRBV12-4 and TRBJ2-3; possible D gene TRBD2, 5 bases. V was clipped by 3 bases and J by 1 base, with 5 bases between them. CDR3 length: 13 residues. This CDR3 reads CASSFGGTDTQYF. CDR3 nucleotides: TGTGCCAGCAGTTTCGGGGGCACAGATACGCAGTATTTT.

Here the CDR3 reads CASSLASGGRAYEQYF. CDR3 coding DNA: TGTGCCAGCAGCTTAGCTTCGGGAGGGAGGGCCTACGAGCAGTACTTC. The rearrangement uses TRBV11-2 and TRBJ2-7, with TRBD2 identical over 8 bases. Per the germline V gene, CDR1 is SGHAT and CDR2 is FQNNGV. The CDR3 runs 16 residues. V dropped 1 base and J dropped 2; count of bases not matched to a gene: 7. The variable domain in full, completed from reference TRBV11-2 and TRBJ2-7, reads EAGVAQSPRYKIIEKRQSVAFWCNPISGHATLYWYQQILGQGPKLLIQFQNNGVVDDSQLPKDRFSAERLKGVDSTLKIQPAKLEDSAVYLCASSLASGGRAYEQYFGPGTRLTVT.

This clone has just a few counts. Other DNA sequences in this specimen translate into the identical CDR3. V gene TRBV9 combines with J gene TRBJ2-1, with 8 nucleotides matching TRBD1. Germline V gives CDR1 SGDLS, CDR2 YYNGEE. This CDR3 contains 15 residues. The V segment lost 2 bases and the J segment 0 bases; nucleotides outside the gene matches: 1. The CDR3 here is CASSVGQGSYNEQFF. The CDR3 DNA reads TGTGCCAGCAGCGTCGGACAGGGCTCCTACAATGAGCAGTTCTTC. The full variable domain, its missing parts supplied by reference TRBV9 and TRBJ2-1, is DSGVTQTPKHLITATGQRVTLRCSPRSGDLSVYWYQQSLDQGLQFLIQYYNGEERAKGNILERFSAQQFPDLHSELNLSSLELGDSALYFCASSVGQGSYNEQFFGPGTRLTVL.

This sequence joins TRBV4-2 and TRBJ1-2; 7 bases are a match to TRBD1. Trimming at V came to 0 bases and at J to 2 bases, leaving 3 bases not matched to a gene. This CDR3 contains 15 residues. CDR1 and CDR2 from the germline V gene are LGHNA and YNFKEQ. The CDR3 region is CASSQDLTGNYGYTF. The CDR3 nucleotides are TGTGCCAGCAGCCAAGATTTGACAGGGAACTATGGCTACACCTTC.

The V and J genes are TRBV6-4 and TRBJ1-1, with D unresolved. The CDR3 covers 12 residues. Per germline, CDR1 MRHNA and CDR2 SNTAGT. Trimming left V 4 bases short and J 5 bases short, with 8 bases between. The CDR3, as DNA: TGTGCCAGCAGTGGTCGGGAAACTGAAGCTTTCTTT. Translating it yields CASSGRETEAFF.

The genes are TRBV4-1 and TRBJ2-7; D perhaps matches TRBD1 (5 bases). The CDR3 consists of 15 residues. The V end was cut by 4 bases, the J end by 5 bases, with 18 bases between. The germline V gene has CDR1 MGHRA and CDR2 YSYEKL. The CDR3 bases are TGCGCCAGCAGCCCGGCCCCATCAAGGGGTGACGAGCAGTACTTC. This sequence encodes CASSPAPSRGDEQYF.

V gene TRBV19 combines with J gene TRBJ1-5; 9 positions agree with TRBD1. With V trimmed by 4 bases and J by 2 bases, 9 bases remained unmatched. The V gene's germline CDR1 is LNHDA and CDR2 SQIVND (reference sequence). The CDR3 has 17 residues. Written as DNA, the CDR3 is TGTGCCAGTAGTAGGAGGGACAGGGAAAAGGGCAATCAGCCCCAGCATTTT. Its protein product is CASSRRDREKGNQPQHF.

The gene calls are TRBV10-2 and TRBJ2-5, with TRBD2 identical over 7 bases. The germline V gene encodes CDR1 WSHSY and CDR2 SAAADI. The CDR3 is made up of 11 amino acids. V lost 8 bases, J lost 3 bases, and 0 bases stayed unmatched. CDR3 sequence reads: CASGLEETQYF. CDR3 in DNA: TGCGCCAGCGGACTAGAAGAGACCCAGTACTTC.

Regarding this clone: Other DNA sequences of this sample code for an identical CDR3. The V and J genes are TRBV5-4 and TRBJ2-2; 10 bases map to TRBD2. V lost 4 bases and J lost 1; bases outside the gene matches: 4. Germline V lookup: CDR1 SGHNT, CDR2 YYREEE (reference sequence). The CDR3 runs 16 residues. The CDR3 protein is CASSPRTSGNTGELFF. CDR3 coding DNA: TGTGCCAGCAGCCCCCGGACTAGCGGGAACACCGGGGAGCTGTTTTTT.

This rearrangement joins TRBV9 to TRBJ2-2, with 9 bases lining up with TRBD1. V dropped 4 bases and J dropped 3; count of bases not matched to a gene: 4. The length of the CDR3 is 15 residues. From germline, CDR1 is SGDLS and CDR2 YYNGEE. The CDR3 sequence: CASSYGTGYTGELFF. CDR3 bases: TGTGCCAGCAGCTACGGGACAGGGTACACCGGGGAGCTGTTTTTT.

This sequence joins TRBV5-1 and TRBJ1-1; 9 positions agree with TRBD1. J lost 7 bases, V lost 0 bases, and 4 bases had no gene match. The CDR3 extends over 14 amino acids. Germline-derived CDR1 and CDR2 are SGHRS and YFSETQ. For the CDR3, the DNA is TGCGCCAGCAGCTTGGGACAGGGGGACAGTGAAGCTTTCTTT. Translation: CASSLGQGDSEAFF.

This rearrangement joins TRBV28 to TRBJ2-5; D perhaps matches TRBD1 (6 bases). The length of the CDR3 is 14 residues. V was trimmed by 7 bases and J by 4 bases, leaving 16 bases between them. CDR1 is MDHEN, CDR2 SYDVKM, per germline. The CDR3 bases are TGTGCCAGCACCTCCCCAGGGGTCGGAGAGACCCAGTACTTC. Its protein is CASTSPGVGETQYF.

The chain couples TRBV24-1 to TRBJ2-2; 8 bases agree with TRBD2. Germline CDR1 and CDR2: KGHDR and SFDVKD. The junction had 17 bases not matched to a gene; V was cut back by 3 bases and J by 0 bases. This CDR3 is 21 amino acids long. Here the CDR3 DNA reads TGTGCCACCAGTGATCCTCCCCTCTCTAGCGGGCGTAACCCGAACACCGGGGAGCTGTTTTTT. This codes for CATSDPPLSSGRNPNTGELFF.

This sequence joins TRBV12-3 or TRBV12-4 and TRBJ2-1; the D is unclear. The V end lost 5 bases, the J end lost 7 bases, and 9 bases lay between the germline ends. The CDR3 has 12 amino acids. CDR3 DNA: TGTGCCAGCAGTCCGCGATCGAATGAGCAGTTCTTC. Protein sequence: CASSPRSNEQFF.

The chain is built from TRBV7-9 and TRBJ2-7, with 8 bases that match TRBD1. The V segment lost 1 base and the J segment 3 bases; nucleotides outside the gene matches: 8. From germline, CDR1 is SEHNR and CDR2 FQNEAQ (reference sequence). This CDR3 spans 16 amino acids. The CDR3 nucleotides are TGTGCCAGCAGCTTAGTGGCCCCTACAGGGGGCTACGAGCAGTACTTC. Translation gives CASSLVAPTGGYEQYF.

This chain links TRBV14 with TRBJ2-7, with D maybe TRBD2 (7 bases). Trimming left V 4 bases short and J 1 base short, with 11 bases between. CDR3 length equals 14 residues. The germline CDR1 and CDR2 sequences are SGHDN and FVKESK. The CDR3 reads CASSPGGRSYEQYF. DNA of the CDR3: TGTGCCAGCAGCCCGGGGGGCAGGTCCTACGAGCAGTACTTC.

The genes are TRBV18 and TRBJ1-4; tentative D call: TRBD1 (5 bases). This CDR3 contains 14 residues. Germline CDR1 is KGHSH and CDR2 is LQKENI. The V gene lost 3 bases and the J gene lost 6 bases, with 11 bases spanning the gap. As DNA, the CDR3 is TGTGCCAGCTCACCCCGGCGGGGGGATGAAAAACTGTTTTTT. Amino acid sequence: CASSPRRGDEKLFF.

The chain combines TRBV5-5 with TRBJ2-7; D is perhaps TRBD2 (5 bases). The germline gives CDR1 SGHKS, CDR2 YYEKEE (reference sequence). V lost 2 bases, J lost 6 bases, and 18 bases lay in between. The CDR3 consists of 15 residues. CDR3 sequence (DNA): TGTGCCAGCAGCTTCGGAGACCAGCAGGCGGGCGAGCAGTACTTC. Its translation is CASSFGDQQAGEQYF.

The chain uses TRBV3-1 (or the pseudogene TRBV3-2) and TRBJ2-2; no definite D call. This CDR3 has 13 residues. In germline, CDR1 is LGHDT, CDR2 YNNKEL (reference sequence). The V gene lost 0 bases and the J gene lost 4 bases, with 3 bases spanning the gap. CDR3 coding DNA: TGTGCCAGCAGCCAAGAGGCCACCGGGGAGCTGTTTTTT. Amino acid sequence: CASSQEATGELFF.

The chain joins TRBV27 to TRBJ1-6; 11 bases align to TRBD1. From germline, CDR1 is MNHEY and CDR2 SMNVEV (reference sequence). The CDR3 is made up of 17 amino acids. The V and J ends lost 4 bases and 5 bases, in that order; junction bases with no gene match: 7. CDR3 sequence reads: CASSSPGQGAHNSPLHF. The CDR3, as DNA: TGTGCCAGCAGTTCTCCAGGACAGGGGGCTCATAATTCACCCCTCCACTTT.

This clone has just one count. The genes are TRBV12-3 or TRBV12-4 and TRBJ2-7; 7 bases match TRBD1. Trimming removed 6 bases from V and 6 bases from J; junction bases left unmatched: 5. The CDR3 sequence is 12 residues long. The DNA of the CDR3 is TGTGCCAGCAGCACGGACAGGCCCGAGCAGTACTTC. It is translated as CASSTDRPEQYF.

The genes are TRBV19 and TRBJ1-1; D is undetermined. CDR3 length equals 15 residues. The germline V gene encodes CDR1 LNHDA and CDR2 SQIVND (reference sequence). V dropped 0 bases and J dropped 5 bases, with 13 bases sitting between them. Here the CDR3 DNA reads TGTGCCAGTAGTATAGATCGGCAGGTTAGGACTGAAGCTTTCTTT. Amino acid sequence: CASSIDRQVRTEAFF.

The rearrangement uses TRBV4-1 and TRBJ1-2, with a possible D match to TRBD1 (5 bases). Germline V gene sequence: CDR1 MGHRA, CDR2 YSYEKL. Trimming removed 4 bases from V and 4 bases from J, with 10 bases in between. The CDR3 spans 13 residues. As DNA, the CDR3 is TGCGCCAGCAGCCTCCAGGGTGGCTATGGCTACACCTTC. Translated, it gives CASSLQGGYGYTF.

The chain employs TRBV4-1 and TRBJ2-7; 9 positions match TRBD1. Germline V gene lookup returns CDR1 MGHRA and CDR2 YSYEKL. CDR3 size: 17 residues. V trimming: 0 bases; J trimming: 6 bases; junction bases outside the gene matches: 12. CDR3 DNA: TGCGCCAGCAGCCAAGACCGCGGGGTACAGGGGGCTTTCGAGCAGTACTTC. As protein: CASSQDRGVQGAFEQYF.

The chain employs TRBV24-1 and TRBJ2-3; 12 nucleotides align to TRBD2. J lost 1 base, V lost 7 bases, and 11 bases had no gene match. The CDR3 contains 18 residues. Germline V gene lookup returns CDR1 KGHDR and CDR2 SFDVKD. The CDR3 DNA reads as TGTGCCACCAGCGTGACTAGCGGGAGAGGGGGGGGCACAGATACGCAGTATTTT. It translates to CATSVTSGRGGGTDTQYF.

The V gene is TRBV3-1 (or the pseudogene TRBV3-2), the J gene TRBJ1-1, with 8 bases fitting TRBD1. This CDR3 is 14 amino acids long. Looked up from germline, CDR1 is LGHDT and CDR2 is YNNKEL (reference sequence). V lost 5 bases to trimming and J lost 6 bases; unmatched junction nucleotides: 8. The CDR3 protein is CASSAGGGGAEAFF. The CDR3 DNA reads as TGTGCCAGCAGCGCAGGGGGCGGAGGCGCTGAAGCTTTCTTT.

The chain links TRBV15 to TRBJ2-6; D call uncertain. The CDR3 contains 18 residues. V lost 0 bases and J lost 0, with 12 bases in between. Germline V gene lookup returns CDR1 LNHNV and CDR2 YYDKDF (reference sequence). The CDR3 is CATSRDRQVFSGANVLTF. Here the CDR3 DNA reads TGTGCCACCAGCAGAGATCGTCAGGTGTTCTCTGGGGCCAACGTCCTGACTTTC.